This TCR beta chain was sequenced in a study of T cells in Graves' hyperthyroidism and ophthalmopathy. The table lists this clonotype with many counts. Patients between 18 and 65 years old had hyperthyroidism, newly diagnosed and lasting under 2 months. Using around 10 ml of fresh peripheral blood, PBMCs were prepared. Template material for amplifying TCR beta CDR3 regions consisted of RNA transcripts. Primed by the HTBI set, a first-round RT-PCR was run on the TCR CDR3. One entry per CDR3 protein, called by TCRdb with MiXCR from the multiplex PCR reads. This table holds around 99,000 distinct CDR3 sequences, about 17% found once. Germline V gene sequence: CDR1 MDHEN, CDR2 SYDVKM. V shed 5 bases and J 0 bases; nucleotides not matched to a gene: 7. This CDR3 has 17 amino acids.

The sample consisted of blood. The chain recombines TRBV28 with TRBJ2-3; 11 bases map to TRBD2. This sequence was found in a woman aged 45 to 65 with Graves' hyperthyroidism. This CDR3 is CASSDPRLAGSTDTQYF. CDR3 coding DNA: TGTGCCAGCAGTGACCCTCGACTAGCGGGAAGCACAGATACGCAGTATTTT.